The source of this TCR beta chain is a study of cytomegalovirus exposure and HLA in healthy donors. Regarding the study as a whole: Specific recognition of CMV antigens was confirmed in vitro for a few chains (all CMV-associated). Later analysis suggested links between common viral pathogens and several top significant clusters. A later analysis reportedly found that, within productive TCRs, an Asian-associated ancestry cluster had fewer N-insertions than the mean observed across the approximately 600 donors. According to an earlier analysis, most TCR beta V segments yielded productive rearrangements about 87% or about 30% of the time.

Of note for this clone: Its antigen is undetermined.

PCR was performed using 60 Vbeta and 13 Jbeta primers. Clones were read by immunoSEQ multiplex PCR, and TCRdb kept only the in-frame ones, dropping some. The sample lists some 140,000 clones, about three quarters occurring once. Source material: PBMCs. The clonotype originates from a woman aged 40-49 years in good health and CMV-seronegative.

The CDR3 sequence: CASNTIEQYF. CDR3 DNA: TGTGCCAGCAATACTATTGAGCAGTACTTC. V and J are TRBV6-1 and TRBJ2-7, with D uncertain. Germline values: CDR1 MNHNS, CDR2 SASEGT. The CDR3 length is 10 residues. Between the trimmed V and J ends, which lost 7 bases and 7 bases, there was a span of 8 bases.